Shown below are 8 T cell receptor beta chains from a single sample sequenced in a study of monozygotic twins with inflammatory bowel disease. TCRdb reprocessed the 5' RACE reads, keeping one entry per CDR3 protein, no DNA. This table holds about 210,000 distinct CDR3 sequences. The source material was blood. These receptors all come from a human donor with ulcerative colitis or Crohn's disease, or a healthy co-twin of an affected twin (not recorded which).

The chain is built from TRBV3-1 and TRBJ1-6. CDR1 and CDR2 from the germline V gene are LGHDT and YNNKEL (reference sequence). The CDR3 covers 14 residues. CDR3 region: CASSQAFSNSPLHF.

CDR3 residues: CASSFTGTTNYGYTF. The chain links TRBV5-1 to TRBJ1-2; TCRdb's D call, TRBD1, is unchecked because there is no DNA. Per the germline V gene, CDR1 is SGHRS and CDR2 is YFSETQ. This CDR3 has 15 amino acids.

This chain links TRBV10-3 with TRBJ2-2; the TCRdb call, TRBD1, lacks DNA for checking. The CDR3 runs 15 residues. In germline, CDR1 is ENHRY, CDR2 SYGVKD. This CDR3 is CAISDGQGNTGELFF.

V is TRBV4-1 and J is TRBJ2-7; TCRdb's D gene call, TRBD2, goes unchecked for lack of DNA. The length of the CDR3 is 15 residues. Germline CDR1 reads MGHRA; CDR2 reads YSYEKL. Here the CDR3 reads CASSQERLASYEQFF.

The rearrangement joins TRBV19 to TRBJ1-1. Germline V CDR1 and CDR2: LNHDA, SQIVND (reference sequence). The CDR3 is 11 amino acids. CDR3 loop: CASSMNTEAFF. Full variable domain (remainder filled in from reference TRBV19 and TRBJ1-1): DGGITQSPKYLFRKEGQNVTLSCEQNLNHDAMYWYRQDPGQGLRLIYYSQIVNDFQKGDIAEGYSVSREKKESFPLTVTSAQKNPTAFYLCASSMNTEAFFGQGTRLTVV.

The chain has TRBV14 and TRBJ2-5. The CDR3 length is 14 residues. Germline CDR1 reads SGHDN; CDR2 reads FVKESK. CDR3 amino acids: CASSQGGRNRTQYF. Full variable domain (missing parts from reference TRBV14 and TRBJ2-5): EAGVTQFPSHSVIEKGQTVTLRCDPISGHDNLYWYRRVMGKEIKFLLHFVKESKQDESGMPNNRFLAERTGGTYSTLKVQPAELEDSGVYFCASSQGGRNRTQYFGPGTRLLVL.

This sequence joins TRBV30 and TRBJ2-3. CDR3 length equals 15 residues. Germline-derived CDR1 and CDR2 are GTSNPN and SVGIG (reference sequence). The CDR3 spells CAWSVPRVGTDTQYF.

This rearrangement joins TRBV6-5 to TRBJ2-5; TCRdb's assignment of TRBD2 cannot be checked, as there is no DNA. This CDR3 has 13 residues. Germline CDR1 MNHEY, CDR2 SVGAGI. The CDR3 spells CASSWRRQETQYF.